A single sample gave rise to the 32 T cell receptor beta chains below, sequenced in a study of blood T cell repertoires in COVID-19. Using immunoSEQ multiplex PCR, the repertoire was profiled, and TCRdb retains in-frame clones only, with some absent. Of 210,000 or so clones detected, 70% to 85% appear once; the ten largest clones hold approximately 15%. The specimen sequenced was peripheral blood. These receptors all come from a middle-aged man who had recovered from COVID-19.

The J gene is TRBJ1-2, the V gene TRBV5-1; weak D call: TRBD1 (6 bases). CDR1 is SGHRS, CDR2 YFSETQ, per germline. V was clipped by 6 bases and J by 4 bases, with 16 bases between them. CDR3 length equals 14 residues. The CDR3: CASTPGDVGYGYTF. CDR3 nucleotide sequence: TGCGCCAGCACCCCAGGGGACGTCGGCTATGGCTACACCTTC.

The table lists this clone with a count of one. This chain connects TRBV5-1 to TRBJ2-2; D is possibly TRBD2 (5 bases). V was pared by 4 bases and J by 0 bases, with 16 bases between. Germline V CDR1 and CDR2: SGHRS, YFSETQ. This CDR3 region has 17 residues. CDR3 nucleotide sequence: TGCGCCAGCAGCGACGGACTGAAAAACGCGAACACCGGGGAGCTGTTTTTT. Amino acid sequence: CASSDGLKNANTGELFF.

V and J are TRBV21-1 and TRBJ2-7; TRBD1 reflects the table's D call only, with no check against the DNA. TRBV21-1 is a known pseudogene. The CDR3 loop spans 16 amino acids. The DNA for the CDR3 is TGTGCCAGCAGCAAATCCAGGACAGGGCTGAAACCCCCGGGGTACTTC. The encoded protein is CASSKSRTGLKPPGYF.

This clone has only one observation. The chain combines TRBV28 with TRBJ1-1, with a weak D call TRBD1 (5 bases). Germline lookup yields CDR1 MDHEN and CDR2 SYDVKM. This CDR3 has 12 amino acids. V was pared by 2 bases and J by 7 bases, with 8 bases between. The CDR3 DNA sequence: TGTGCCAGCAGTTTAGCGGGGCTTGAAGCTTTCTTT. Its translation: CASSLAGLEAFF.

The chain couples TRBV5-1 to TRBJ2-1; a weak D match, TRBD1 (6 bases). CDR3 size: 15 residues. Germline CDR1 SGHRS, CDR2 YFSETQ. Trimming removed 5 bases from V and 9 bases from J, with 21 bases in between. CDR3 in DNA: TGCGCCAGCAGACTGGGGCAGGGGTCTTTTCCTGAGCAGTTCTTC. It is translated as CASRLGQGSFPEQFF.

The chain combines TRBV28 with TRBJ2-5; possible D gene TRBD1, 6 bases. Germline values: CDR1 MDHEN, CDR2 SYDVKM. The CDR3 runs to 16 residues. V lost 3 bases and J 0 bases, leaving 14 bases between the germline ends. CDR3 residues: CASSFDQRDNQETQYF. DNA for the CDR3: TGTGCCAGCAGTTTCGATCAAAGGGACAACCAAGAGACCCAGTACTTC.

This chain uses TRBV3-1 (or the pseudogene TRBV3-2) with TRBJ2-3; 8 bases line up with TRBD2. The CDR3 sequence is 19 residues long. Germline CDR1 is LGHDT and CDR2 is YNNKEL (reference sequence). Trimming took 6 bases from V and 5 from J; bases not matched to a gene: 22. The CDR3 spells CASSRTTPALGTRGDTQYF. CDR3 DNA sequence: TGTGCCAGCAGTCGGACGACCCCCGCCCTTGGGACTAGAGGAGATACGCAGTATTTT.

This chain uses TRBV6-6 with TRBJ2-2; D unresolved. V was cut by 7 bases and J by 2 bases, with 14 bases left in between. The CDR3 consists of 15 residues. The V gene's germline CDR1 is MNHNY and CDR2 SVGAGI (reference sequence). This CDR3 reads CASTPGPGNTGELFF. CDR3 in DNA: TGTGCCAGCACCCCCGGTCCTGGTAACACCGGGGAGCTGTTTTTT.

This sequence joins TRBV7-2 and TRBJ1-2, with D possibly matching TRBD1 (6 bases). V was trimmed by 5 bases and J by 5 bases, leaving 15 bases between them. Germline lookup yields CDR1 SGHTA and CDR2 FQGNSA. There are 14 residues in the CDR3. CDR3 residues: CASSLIRQVYGYTF. The CDR3 region has the DNA TGTGCCAGCAGCCTCATCAGACAGGTATATGGCTACACCTTC.

This rearrangement joins TRBV7-8 to TRBJ1-2; the D is unclear. Trimming pared 3 bases from V and 4 bases from J, leaving 24 bases between. The CDR3 consists of 18 residues. Germline V gene lookup returns CDR1 SGHVS and CDR2 FQNEAQ. The CDR3 DNA follows: TGTGCCAGCAGCTTTCTGTCATTGGCCAGAGGGCCTTTCTATGGCTACACCTTC. Protein product: CASSFLSLARGPFYGYTF.

This chain links TRBV18 with TRBJ2-5, with 7 bases lining up with TRBD1. The germline gives CDR1 KGHSH, CDR2 LQKENI. The CDR3 loop spans 16 amino acids. Trimming removed 3 bases from V and 4 bases from J; junction bases left unmatched: 11. This CDR3 is CASSPRQGKTGETQYF. The CDR3 DNA is TGTGCCAGCTCACCGAGACAGGGAAAAACTGGAGAGACCCAGTACTTC.

The chain couples TRBV24-1 to TRBJ2-2; TRBD1 might be the D (6 bases). CDR3 length: 14 amino acids. CDR1 and CDR2 (germline): KGHDR, SFDVKD. The ends were cut back, 4 bases at V and 5 bases at J, with 10 bases in the middle. In DNA, the CDR3 is TGTGCCACCAGTGAGGGACAAAGGACCGGGGAGCTGTTTTTT. It yields the protein CATSEGQRTGELFF.

V is TRBV15 and J is TRBJ2-2, with D tentatively TRBD1 (7 bases). Germline V lookup: CDR1 LNHNV, CDR2 YYDKDF (reference sequence). The CDR3 length is 14 residues. Between the trimmed V and J ends, which lost 5 bases and 6 bases, there was a span of 13 bases. This chain's CDR3 is CATSEIRGAGELFF. DNA of the CDR3: TGTGCCACCAGCGAAATCAGGGGGGCCGGGGAGCTGTTTTTT. The full variable domain, in which reference TRBV15 and TRBJ2-2 provide the parts outside the CDR3, is DAMVIQNPRYQVTQFGKPVTLSCSQTLNHNVMYWYQQKSSQAPKLLFHYYDKDFNNEADTPDNFQSRRPNTSFCFLDIRSPGLGDTAMYLCATSEIRGAGELFFGEGSRLTVL.

A note on this clone: Relative to the germline gene, one junction end is altered; a read error may explain this. The chain has TRBV28 and TRBJ1-5; D is unresolved. Germline assignment: CDR1 MDHEN and CDR2 SYDVKM. This CDR3 has 12 residues. Here the CDR3 DNA reads TGTGCCAGCAGTTTTTCTAATCGGCCCCAGCATTTT. It specifies CASSFSNRPQHF.

The CDR3 sequence is CASSLSGTGQGKEKLFF. CDR3 DNA sequence: TGCGCCAGCAGCCTCTCCGGGACAGGGCAAGGAAAGGAAAAACTGTTTTTT. V gene TRBV4-1 combines with J gene TRBJ1-4, with TRBD1 matching over 9 bases. The CDR3 length is 17 residues. The V and J ends lost 4 bases and 8 bases, in that order; junction bases with no gene match: 14. Germline CDR1 MGHRA, CDR2 YSYEKL.

The chain recombines TRBV30 with TRBJ1-4, with 8 bases lining up with TRBD1. The trim removed 1 base at V and 7 bases at J, leaving 11 bases unmatched. In germline, CDR1 is GTSNPN, CDR2 SVGIG (reference sequence). The CDR3 consists of 16 residues. CDR3 sequence: CAWSGLLRTGREKLFF. CDR3 sequence (DNA): TGTGCCTGGAGTGGACTTCTACGGACAGGGCGTGAAAAACTGTTTTTT.

This clone was seen once. V gene TRBV7-9 combines with J gene TRBJ2-3, with 7 nucleotides matching TRBD1. The ends lost 3 bases at V and 0 bases at J; junction bases unmatched: 6. CDR3 size: 16 residues. CDR1 and CDR2 (germline): SEHNR, FQNEAQ (reference sequence). CDR3 bases: TGTGCCAGCAGCTTGACACAGGGGAAAAGCACAGATACGCAGTATTTT. Translating it yields CASSLTQGKSTDTQYF.

The V and J genes are TRBV30 and TRBJ1-1; no clear D gene. The ends were cut back, 6 bases at V and 2 bases at J, with 16 bases in the middle. The germline gives CDR1 GTSNPN, CDR2 SVGIG (reference sequence). This CDR3 has 14 residues. Here the CDR3 reads CACRLSQLNTEAFF. CDR3 in DNA: TGTGCCTGTAGACTGTCGCAGCTCAACACTGAAGCTTTCTTT.

This clone was observed a handful of times. V usage is TRBV18 and J usage is TRBJ2-3; D remains ambiguous. V was trimmed by 3 bases and J by 1 base, leaving 14 bases between them. Germline V lookup: CDR1 KGHSH, CDR2 LQKENI. The CDR3 covers 16 residues. The CDR3 sequence is CASSPTAPPGTDTQYF. The CDR3 nucleotides read TGTGCCAGCTCACCTACAGCCCCTCCCGGCACAGATACGCAGTATTTT.

In this sample, this clone turned up a few times. This sequence joins TRBV30 and TRBJ1-4, with TRBD1 matching over 10 bases. The CDR3 consists of 14 residues. In germline, CDR1 is GTSNPN, CDR2 SVGIG (reference sequence). The trim removed 3 bases at V and 7 bases at J, leaving 5 bases unmatched. This CDR3 is CAWRPGQGFEKLFF. In nucleotides, the CDR3 is TGTGCCTGGAGGCCGGGACAGGGGTTTGAAAAACTGTTTTTT.

This chain uses TRBV10-3 with TRBJ2-5; D might be TRBD1 (5 bases). Trimming took 2 bases from V and 1 from J, leaving 8 bases between them. CDR3 length: 14 residues. Germline V lookup: CDR1 ENHRY, CDR2 SYGVKD. The CDR3 DNA reads TGTGCCATCAGTGAGAGTAGGGGCCAAGAGACCCAGTACTTC. Protein sequence: CAISESRGQETQYF.

The chain uses TRBV10-3 and TRBJ2-5; D possibly corresponds to TRBD2 (6 bases). The germline CDR1 and CDR2 sequences are ENHRY and SYGVKD. V gave up 4 bases and J gave up 1 base, with 16 bases separating them. The CDR3 spans 16 residues. The DNA for the CDR3 is TGTGCCATCAGTGGGGGAGCCACGCGGGGCCAAGAGACCCAGTACTTC. It codes for CAISGGATRGQETQYF.

V is TRBV19 and J is TRBJ2-1; TRBD2 matches at 7 bases. CDR1 and CDR2 (germline): LNHDA, SQIVND (reference sequence). The CDR3 is made up of 12 amino acids. CDR3 amino acids: CAAGVSYNEQFF. Written as DNA, the CDR3 is TGTGCTGCGGGAGTATCCTACAATGAGCAGTTCTTC.

V and J are TRBV29-1 and TRBJ2-3, with 9 positions matching TRBD2. CDR1 is SQVTM and CDR2 is ANQGSEA in the germline V gene. The length of the CDR3 is 17 residues. Trimming took 0 bases from V and 4 from J; bases not matched to a gene: 11. CDR3 in DNA: TGCAGCGTTGAAGATACCTCGGCTAGCGGGACCCCAGATACGCAGTATTTT. It yields the protein CSVEDTSASGTPDTQYF.

The chain employs TRBV19 and TRBJ2-1, with 14 bases aligning to TRBD2. Germline V gives CDR1 LNHDA, CDR2 SQIVND (reference sequence). After removal of 6 bases from V and 5 bases from J, the junction contained 3 bases not matched to a gene. The CDR3 has 15 residues. The CDR3 here is CASRQGLAGDNEQFF. The DNA of the CDR3 is TGTGCCAGTAGACAGGGACTAGCGGGGGACAATGAGCAGTTCTTC. The full variable domain, in which reference TRBV19 and TRBJ2-1 provide the parts outside the CDR3, is DGGITQSPKYLFRKEGQNVTLSCEQNLNHDAMYWYRQDPGQGLRLIYYSQIVNDFQKGDIAEGYSVSREKKESFPLTVTSAQKNPTAFYLCASRQGLAGDNEQFFGPGTRLTVL.

The chain employs TRBV19 and TRBJ2-1; 10 bases line up with TRBD1. The CDR3 is 18 residues long. Germline loops: CDR1 LNHDA, CDR2 SQIVND (reference sequence). The junction had 12 bases not matched to a gene; V was cut back by 6 bases and J by 1 base. In nucleotides, the CDR3 is TGTGCCAGTAGCCCGGGACAGGGGCGGGGTAGGTCCTACAATGAGCAGTTCTTC. It yields the protein CASSPGQGRGRSYNEQFF. The whole variable domain, remainder taken from reference TRBV19 and TRBJ2-1, is DGGITQSPKYLFRKEGQNVTLSCEQNLNHDAMYWYRQDPGQGLRLIYYSQIVNDFQKGDIAEGYSVSREKKESFPLTVTSAQKNPTAFYLCASSPGQGRGRSYNEQFFGPGTRLTVL.

The J gene is TRBJ2-7, the V gene TRBV9, with D maybe TRBD2 (6 bases). CDR1 is SGDLS and CDR2 is YYNGEE in the germline V gene. The CDR3 runs 14 residues. Trimming shortened V by 3 bases and J by 1 base, and 11 bases separated the two germline ends. The CDR3 loop reads CASSADGTSYEQYF. In DNA, the CDR3 is TGTGCCAGCAGCGCCGACGGGACTTCCTACGAGCAGTACTTC.

In its sample, this clone was seen a few times. The gene calls are TRBV3-1 (or the pseudogene TRBV3-2) and TRBJ2-1, with a weak D call TRBD2 (5 bases). CDR1 is LGHDT and CDR2 is YNNKEL in the germline V gene (reference sequence). The CDR3 has 19 amino acids. Trimming pared 0 bases from V and 6 bases from J, leaving 24 bases between. The chain's CDR3 is CASSQDIWGSLGRSNEQFF. The CDR3 DNA follows: TGTGCCAGCAGCCAAGATATTTGGGGATCACTAGGAAGATCCAATGAGCAGTTCTTC.

The J gene is TRBJ2-5, the V gene TRBV19; 7 bases fit TRBD2. The V segment lost 2 bases and the J segment 2 bases; nucleotides outside the gene matches: 5. The CDR3 runs to 15 residues. In germline, CDR1 is LNHDA, CDR2 SQIVND (reference sequence). CDR3 coding DNA: TGTGCCAGTAGTATAATGCGGGAGCAACAAGAGACCCAGTACTTC. It encodes CASSIMREQQETQYF.

V and J are TRBV12-3 or TRBV12-4 and TRBJ2-7; maybe TRBD2 (6 bases). The CDR3 has 12 residues. The V and J ends lost 0 bases and 9 bases respectively, with 9 bases between them. For the CDR3, the DNA is TGTGCCAGCAGTTTAGCCGGGACTGGGCAGTACTTC. Translated: CASSLAGTGQYF.

The rearrangement joins TRBV16 to TRBJ2-2, with a possible D match to TRBD1 (5 bases). Germline CDR1 is KGHSY and CDR2 is FQNENV. Trimming took off 0 bases at V and 4 bases at J, with 15 bases between the two ends. The CDR3 consists of 17 residues. The CDR3 spells CASSQSRPGLGTGELFF. As DNA, the CDR3 is TGTGCCAGCAGCCAATCACGACCAGGGTTGGGCACCGGGGAGCTGTTTTTT.

V usage is TRBV14 and J usage is TRBJ2-1, with unresolved D. V dropped 0 bases and J dropped 4 bases, with 4 bases sitting between them. Germline loops: CDR1 SGHDN, CDR2 FVKESK. The CDR3 runs to 13 residues. The CDR3 sequence: CASSQDRYNEQFF. The DNA for the CDR3 is TGTGCCAGCAGCCAAGACCGTTACAATGAGCAGTTCTTC.